These 25 T cell receptor beta chains were all obtained from the same sample, sequenced in a study of blood T cell repertoires in COVID-19 (dated by TCRdb to 2019 to 2021). Library creation used the immunoSEQ multiplex PCR assay. Not all clones reach the TCRdb copy of this immuneACCESS table, which keeps in-frame sequences only. Checked studies attribute under half of the gap to unresolved V genes and leave the rest unexplained. The sample includes about 150,000 clones, with 75% to 85% observed a single time. The ten largest clones represent around 5% of the sample. Sequenced sample: peripheral blood. The receptor source for this set is a woman aged 70-85 years with COVID-19, enrolled during active disease.

This sequence joins TRBV5-5 and TRBJ1-6, with 7 bases matching TRBD1. The CDR3 sequence is 14 residues long. V lost 3 bases to trimming and J lost 7 bases; unmatched junction nucleotides: 4. Per the germline V gene, CDR1 is SGHKS and CDR2 is YYEKEE (reference sequence). This CDR3 reads CASSWSQGNSPLHF. CDR3 in DNA: TGTGCCAGCAGCTGGTCACAGGGGAATTCACCCCTCCACTTT.

The chain links TRBV4-3 to TRBJ2-2; a weak D match, TRBD2 (5 bases). Germline lookup yields CDR1 LGHNA and CDR2 YSLEER. The CDR3 covers 16 residues. Trimming removed 3 bases at V and 5 bases at J, with 16 bases between. The CDR3 reads CASSHRTGTSTGELFF. CDR3 nucleotides: TGCGCCAGCAGCCACAGGACGGGAACCTCTACCGGGGAGCTGTTTTTT.

The J gene is TRBJ2-1, the V gene TRBV2; TRBD1 might be the D (6 bases). Germline V CDR1 and CDR2: SNHLY, FYNNEI. This CDR3 spans 15 amino acids. Between the trimmed V and J ends, which lost 6 bases and 0 bases, there was a span of 12 bases. The CDR3 DNA reads TGTGCCAGCAGAGCCAGGGGCAGCTCCTACAATGAGCAGTTCTTC. This codes for CASRARGSSYNEQFF.

The V and J genes are TRBV7-2 and TRBJ2-7, with 8 bases matching TRBD2. The CDR3 covers 13 residues. After removal of 8 bases from V and 4 bases from J, the junction contained 7 bases not matched to a gene. The V gene's germline CDR1 is SGHTA and CDR2 FQGNSA. CDR3 protein: CASRKRGSYEQYF. The CDR3 DNA is TGTGCCAGCCGCAAGCGGGGGAGTTACGAGCAGTACTTC.

The chain is built from TRBV7-9 and TRBJ2-2; 13 positions agree with TRBD2. The CDR3 is 17 residues long. Unmatched junction bases numbered 7, after V lost 5 bases and J lost 4 bases. CDR1 and CDR2 (germline): SEHNR, FQNEAQ (reference sequence). CDR3: CASSTGLAGMGTGELFF. The CDR3 nucleotides read TGTGCCAGCAGCACGGGACTAGCGGGGATGGGCACCGGGGAGCTGTTTTTT.

The chain couples TRBV4-3 to TRBJ2-5; TRBD2 agrees at 7 bases. This CDR3 comprises 18 residues. Unmatched junction bases numbered 10, after V lost 0 bases and J lost 0 bases. Germline V gene data show CDR1 as LGHNA and CDR2 as YSLEER. CDR3 sequence (DNA): TGCGCCAGCAGCCAAGATTTATCCGCGGGGGTGTACCAAGAGACCCAGTACTTC. Amino acid sequence: CASSQDLSAGVYQETQYF.

The genes are TRBV28 and TRBJ2-3; the D gene is possibly TRBD1 (6 bases). V lost 6 bases to trimming and J lost 3 bases, with 16 bases between them. The length of the CDR3 is 15 residues. CDR1 and CDR2 (germline): MDHEN, SYDVKM. The CDR3 sequence is CASRGALGGTDTQYF. The CDR3 coding sequence is TGTGCCAGCAGGGGGGCCCTTGGTGGAACAGATACGCAGTATTTT.

The rearrangement links TRBV6-6 to TRBJ2-5; 9 nucleotides match TRBD2. Trimming cost V 5 bases and J 2 bases; bases outside gene matches: 3. CDR1 and CDR2 (germline): MNHNY, SVGAGI (reference sequence). CDR3 length equals 14 residues. The CDR3 is CASSTSGRQETQYF. Written as DNA, the CDR3 is TGTGCCAGCAGTACTAGCGGGCGGCAAGAGACCCAGTACTTC.

In this sample, this clone turned up a few times. The genes are TRBV5-6 and TRBJ1-2; D remains unclear. V shed 2 bases and J shed 1 base, with 12 bases lying between them. The germline V gene has CDR1 SGHDT and CDR2 YYEEEE. The CDR3 spans 15 residues. Here the CDR3 reads CASSFSGDINYGYTF. CDR3 nucleotides: TGTGCCAGCAGCTTTTCGGGAGACATTAACTATGGCTACACCTTC.

The chain carries TRBV14 and TRBJ2-2; D is possibly TRBD2 (6 bases). V lost 4 bases to trimming and J lost 1 base, with 13 bases between them. The CDR3 spans 16 residues. Germline CDR1 reads SGHDN; CDR2 reads FVKESK. The CDR3 nucleotides read TGTGCCAGCAGCCGAGCCGGGACTGAGAACACCGGGGAGCTGTTTTTT. This gives the protein CASSRAGTENTGELFF.

CDR3 nucleotides: TGTGCCAGCAGCCAGGCACTTGGGGCAGGAACACAAGAGACCCAGTACTTC. As protein: CASSQALGAGTQETQYF. V and J are TRBV3-1 (or the pseudogene TRBV3-2) and TRBJ2-5; the D gene is possibly TRBD1 (5 bases). CDR1 and CDR2 from the germline V gene are LGHDT and YNNKEL (reference sequence). The CDR3 has 17 amino acids. Trimming pared 3 bases from V and 2 bases from J, leaving 19 bases between.

The J gene is TRBJ1-6, the V gene TRBV10-3; 7 nucleotides line up with TRBD1. Germline-derived CDR1 and CDR2 are ENHRY and SYGVKD. J gave up 8 bases and V 6 bases, and 1 base lay outside the gene matches. The length of the CDR3 is 12 residues. Here the CDR3 reads CAIRGTDSPLHF. The CDR3 DNA reads TGTGCCATCAGGGGGACAGATTCACCCCTCCACTTT.

V and J are TRBV5-1 and TRBJ1-2; weak D call: TRBD1 (5 bases). The CDR3 spans 13 residues. Germline CDR1 and CDR2: SGHRS and YFSETQ. V lost 0 bases and J 4 bases, leaving 7 bases between the germline ends. In DNA, the CDR3 is TGCGCCAGCAGCTTGGCCGACAGCTATGGCTACACCTTC. It specifies CASSLADSYGYTF.

The chain carries TRBV4-2 and TRBJ1-5, with 7 bases identical to TRBD1. Germline CDR1 is LGHNA and CDR2 is YNFKEQ. V lost 5 bases and J lost 5; bases outside the gene matches: 12. There are 16 residues in the CDR3. The CDR3 loop is CASSERSDRAYQPQHF. CDR3 nucleotide sequence: TGTGCCAGCAGCGAACGTTCAGACAGGGCATATCAGCCCCAGCATTTT.

The CDR3 spells CASSPAGRGGTEAFF. The CDR3 region has the DNA TGTGCCAGCAGTCCCGCCGGGCGGGGTGGGACTGAAGCTTTCTTT. The chain combines TRBV6-5 with TRBJ1-1; D unclear. This CDR3 is 15 amino acids long. V lost 5 bases and J 5 bases, leaving 18 bases between the germline ends. Germline V gives CDR1 MNHEY, CDR2 SVGAGI.

The chain is built from TRBV5-1 and TRBJ2-4; the D gene is possibly TRBD1 (7 bases). Trimming took 0 bases from V and 10 from J, leaving 11 bases between them. The CDR3 is made up of 13 amino acids. Germline V gene lookup returns CDR1 SGHRS and CDR2 YFSETQ. DNA of the CDR3: TGCGCCAGCAGCTTGGGGACAGGAGGGATTCAGTACTTC. As protein: CASSLGTGGIQYF.

V gene TRBV5-4 combines with J gene TRBJ2-3, with 10 bases aligning to TRBD2. V was clipped by 3 bases and J by 0 bases; unmatched bases: 4. The CDR3 runs to 16 residues. CDR1 is SGHNT, CDR2 YYREEE, per germline (reference sequence). The CDR3 DNA reads TGTGCCAGCAGCTCCCCTAGCGGGGGAAGCACAGATACGCAGTATTTT. Its translation: CASSSPSGGSTDTQYF.

This sequence joins TRBV6-2 or TRBV6-3 and TRBJ1-4, with D perhaps matching TRBD1 (6 bases). Trimming took 2 bases from V and 4 from J, leaving 11 bases between them. CDR1 and CDR2 from the germline V gene are MNHEY and SVGEGT. The CDR3 sequence is 15 residues long. CDR3 residues: CASSYGGQINEKLFF. In nucleotides, the CDR3 is TGTGCCAGCAGTTACGGCGGACAGATTAATGAAAAACTGTTTTTT.

This rearrangement joins TRBV5-8 to TRBJ2-7; D may be TRBD1 (5 bases). The CDR3 consists of 13 residues. Trimming left V 1 base short and J 1 base short, with 6 bases between. Per the germline V gene, CDR1 is SGHTS and CDR2 is YDEGEE. CDR3 in amino acids: CASSLYRSYEQYF. DNA for the CDR3: TGTGCCAGCAGCTTGTACAGGTCCTACGAGCAGTACTTC.

V is TRBV15 and J is TRBJ1-1; D is perhaps TRBD1 (5 bases). The germline V gene encodes CDR1 LNHNV and CDR2 YYDKDF (reference sequence). V shed 0 bases and J shed 1 base, with 9 bases lying between them. CDR3 size: 15 residues. CDR3 nucleotides: TGTGCCACCAGCAGAGATTCGCAGGGGAACACTGAAGCTTTCTTT. Translated, it gives CATSRDSQGNTEAFF.

J is TRBJ1-2 and V is TRBV30; 10 bases fit TRBD1. Germline assignment: CDR1 GTSNPN and CDR2 SVGIG (reference sequence). The CDR3 spans 16 residues. With V trimmed by 2 bases and J by 2 bases, 8 bases remained unmatched. The CDR3 protein is CAWSSDRGRANYGYTF. CDR3 DNA: TGTGCCTGGAGTTCCGACAGGGGGCGCGCCAACTATGGCTACACCTTC.

CDR3 protein: CASSSVGGNTEAFF. DNA of the CDR3: TGTGCCAGCAGTAGCGTCGGAGGAAACACTGAAGCTTTCTTT. The chain couples TRBV6-2 or TRBV6-3 to TRBJ1-1; no definite D call. The germline V gene encodes CDR1 MNHEY and CDR2 SVGEGT. Trimming pared 5 bases from V and 2 bases from J, leaving 12 bases between. The CDR3 spans 14 residues.

The chain employs TRBV6-6 and TRBJ1-2; D unresolved. In germline, CDR1 is MNHNY, CDR2 SVGAGI (reference sequence). The CDR3 has 15 residues. Deletions cut 0 bases from V and 2 bases from J, with 10 bases between. The DNA of the CDR3 is TGTGCCAGCAGTTACTCCCGTGGGGAGAACTATGGCTACACCTTC. This sequence encodes CASSYSRGENYGYTF.

The chain combines TRBV5-1 with TRBJ1-1; 7 bases align to TRBD1. V shed 4 bases, J shed 2 bases, and the junction held 11 bases outside the gene matches. The CDR3 sequence is 16 residues long. Germline V gene lookup returns CDR1 SGHRS and CDR2 YFSETQ. The CDR3 bases are TGCGCCAGCAGCCACAGGGGCATGGGGGGAAACACTGAAGCTTTCTTT. Amino acid sequence: CASSHRGMGGNTEAFF.

This sequence joins TRBV5-6 and TRBJ2-7; D possibly corresponds to TRBD2 (5 bases). The germline V and J ends were trimmed by 0 bases and 3 bases, with 10 bases remaining between them. The CDR3 sequence is 14 residues long. CDR1 and CDR2 from the germline V gene are SGHDT and YYEEEE. This CDR3 reads CASSLAGRGYEQYF. The CDR3 DNA follows: TGTGCCAGCAGCTTGGCGGGGAGAGGCTACGAGCAGTACTTC.